This T cell receptor (beta chain) was recorded in a study of OX40 agonist ivuxolimab in advanced cancers. Method: immunoSEQ multiplex PCR; TCRdb's copy keeps in-frame clones and lacks some. The sample lists around 31,000 clones; 75% to 95% were seen once. The V gene lost 1 base and the J gene lost 5 bases, with 16 bases spanning the gap. CDR1 and CDR2 from the germline V gene are SGHNT and YENEEA. CDR3 length: 16 amino acids. This chain links TRBV11-3 with TRBJ2-3; D possibly matches TRBD1 or TRBD2 (5 bases each). The origin of this receptor is an adult with an advanced solid tumor such as melanoma, head and neck, liver or kidney cancer. Here the sequenced sample was CD4+ or CD8+ T cells sorted from blood, taken in a trial of the OX40 agonist ivuxolimab. DNA of the CDR3: TGTGCCAGCAGCTTAGTGAGGGGCCCCGGAGGAGATACGCAGTATTTT. Residues: CASSLVRGPGGDTQYF.